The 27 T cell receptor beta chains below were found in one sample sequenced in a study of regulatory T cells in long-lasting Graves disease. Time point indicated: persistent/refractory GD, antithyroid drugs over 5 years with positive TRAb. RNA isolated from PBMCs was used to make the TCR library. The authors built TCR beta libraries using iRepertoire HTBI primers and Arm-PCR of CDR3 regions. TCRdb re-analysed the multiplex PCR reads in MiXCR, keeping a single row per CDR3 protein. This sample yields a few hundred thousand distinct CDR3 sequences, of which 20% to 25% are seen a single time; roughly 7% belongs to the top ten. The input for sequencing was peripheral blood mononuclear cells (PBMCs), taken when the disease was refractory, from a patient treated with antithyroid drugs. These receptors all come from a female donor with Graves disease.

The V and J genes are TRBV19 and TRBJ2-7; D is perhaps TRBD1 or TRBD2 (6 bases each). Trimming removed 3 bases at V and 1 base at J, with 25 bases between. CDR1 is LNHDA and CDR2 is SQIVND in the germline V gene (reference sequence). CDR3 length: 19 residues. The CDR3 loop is CASSIAFTRQGGGSYEQYF. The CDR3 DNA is TGTGCCAGTAGTATTGCTTTCACAAGACAAGGAGGGGGTTCCTACGAGCAGTACTTC.

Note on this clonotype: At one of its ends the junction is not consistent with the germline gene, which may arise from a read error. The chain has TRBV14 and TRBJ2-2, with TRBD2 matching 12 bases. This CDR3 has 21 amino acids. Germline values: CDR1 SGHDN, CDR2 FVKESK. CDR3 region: CAGSQDSTSGGLIGNTGELFF. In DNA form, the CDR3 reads TGTGCCGGCAGCCAAGACTCGACTAGCGGGGGCCTCATTGGGAACACCGGGGAGCTGTTTTTT.

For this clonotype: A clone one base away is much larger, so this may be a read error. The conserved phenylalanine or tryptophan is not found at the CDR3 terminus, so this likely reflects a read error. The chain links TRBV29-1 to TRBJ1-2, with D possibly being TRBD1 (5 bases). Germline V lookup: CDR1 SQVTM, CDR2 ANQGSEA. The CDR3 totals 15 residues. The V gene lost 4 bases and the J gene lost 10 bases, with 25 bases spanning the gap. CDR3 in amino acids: CSVGQGGDRDVDYTL. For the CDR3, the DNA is TGCAGCGTTGGCCAGGGAGGAGACCGGGATGTGGACTACACCCTC.

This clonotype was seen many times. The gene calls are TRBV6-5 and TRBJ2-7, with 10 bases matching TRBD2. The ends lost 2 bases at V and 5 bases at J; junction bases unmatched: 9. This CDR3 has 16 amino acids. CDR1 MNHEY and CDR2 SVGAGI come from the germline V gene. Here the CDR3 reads CASSYRASGSSDEQYF. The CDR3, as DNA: TGTGCCAGCAGTTACCGCGCTAGCGGGAGTAGCGACGAGCAGTACTTC.

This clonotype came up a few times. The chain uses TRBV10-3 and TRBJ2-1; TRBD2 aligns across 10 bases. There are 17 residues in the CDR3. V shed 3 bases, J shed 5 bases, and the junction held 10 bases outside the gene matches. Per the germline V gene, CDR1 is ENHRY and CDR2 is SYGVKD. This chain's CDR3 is CAISEPNLAGADNEQFF. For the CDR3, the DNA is TGTGCCATCAGTGAACCGAATCTAGCGGGGGCGGACAATGAGCAGTTCTTC.

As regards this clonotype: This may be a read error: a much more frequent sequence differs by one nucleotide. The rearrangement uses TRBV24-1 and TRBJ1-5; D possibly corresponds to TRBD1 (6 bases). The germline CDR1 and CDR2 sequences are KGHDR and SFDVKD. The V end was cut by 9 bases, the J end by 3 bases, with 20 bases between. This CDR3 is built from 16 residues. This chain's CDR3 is CATAAGGWVDNQPQHF. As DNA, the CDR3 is TGTGCCACCGCGGCGGGGGGCTGGGTGGACAATCAGCCCCAGCATTTT.

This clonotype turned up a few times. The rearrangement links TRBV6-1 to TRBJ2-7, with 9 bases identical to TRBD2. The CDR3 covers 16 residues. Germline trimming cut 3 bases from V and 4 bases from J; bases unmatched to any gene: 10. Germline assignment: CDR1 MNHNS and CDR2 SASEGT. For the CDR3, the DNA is TGTGCCAGCAGTGACATGTGGACTAGCGCGGGGTACGAGCAGTACTTC. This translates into CASSDMWTSAGYEQYF.

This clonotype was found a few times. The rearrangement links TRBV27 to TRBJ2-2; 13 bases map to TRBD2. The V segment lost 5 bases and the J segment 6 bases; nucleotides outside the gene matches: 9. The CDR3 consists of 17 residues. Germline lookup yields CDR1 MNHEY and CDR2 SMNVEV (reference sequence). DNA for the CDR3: TGTGCCAGCAGTCCTCGGACTAGCGGGAGAGTTGCCGGGGAGCTGTTTTTT. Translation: CASSPRTSGRVAGELFF.

The CDR3 loop is CASRSSDRVDGYTF. CDR3 bases: TGTGCCAGCAGATCCTCCGACAGGGTCGATGGCTACACCTTC. The chain carries TRBV6-1 and TRBJ1-2; 7 nucleotides align to TRBD1. CDR3 size: 14 residues. The V and J ends lost 6 bases and 6 bases, in that order; junction bases with no gene match: 10. Per germline, CDR1 MNHNS and CDR2 SASEGT.

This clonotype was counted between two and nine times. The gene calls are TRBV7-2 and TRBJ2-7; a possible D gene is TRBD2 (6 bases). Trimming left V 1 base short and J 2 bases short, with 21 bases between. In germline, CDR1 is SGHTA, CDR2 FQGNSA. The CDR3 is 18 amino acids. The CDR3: CASSLGWQKAGSPYEQYF. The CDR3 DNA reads TGTGCCAGCAGCTTAGGGTGGCAGAAGGCGGGAAGTCCCTACGAGCAGTACTTC. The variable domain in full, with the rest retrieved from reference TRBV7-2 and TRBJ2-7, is GAGVSQSPSNKVTEKGKDVELRCDPISGHTALYWYRQSLGQGLEFLIYFQGNSAPDKSGLPSDRFSAERTGGSVSTLTIQRTQQEDSAVYLCASSLGWQKAGSPYEQYFGPGTRLTVT.

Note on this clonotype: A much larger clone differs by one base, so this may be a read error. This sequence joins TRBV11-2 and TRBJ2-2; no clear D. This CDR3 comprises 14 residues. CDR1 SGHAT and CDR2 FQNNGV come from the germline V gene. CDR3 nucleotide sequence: TGTGCCAGCACCTTAGAGACTGGCACCGGGGAGCTGTTTTTT. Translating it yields CASTLETGTGELFF.

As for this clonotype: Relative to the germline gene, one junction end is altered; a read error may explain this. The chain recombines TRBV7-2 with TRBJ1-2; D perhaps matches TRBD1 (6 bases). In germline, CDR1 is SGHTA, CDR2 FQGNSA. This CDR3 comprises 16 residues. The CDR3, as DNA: TGTGCCGGCAGCCGGGACAACATAGGAGCTAACTATGGCTACACCTTC. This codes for CAGSRDNIGANYGYTF. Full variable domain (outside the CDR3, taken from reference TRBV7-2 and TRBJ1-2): GAGVSQSPSNKVTEKGKDVELRCDPISGHTALYWYRQSLGQGLEFLIYFQGNSAPDKSGLPSDRFSAERTGGSVSTLTIQRTQQEDSAVYLCAGSRDNIGANYGYTFGSGTRLTVV.

This CDR3 is CASSDDLSNQPQHF. DNA of the CDR3: TGTGCCAGCAGCGATGACCTTAGCAATCAGCCCCAGCATTTT. The rearrangement links TRBV7-9 to TRBJ1-5, with no clear D. Trimming took 5 bases from V and 0 from J, leaving 8 bases between them. Germline V gene sequence: CDR1 SEHNR, CDR2 FQNEAQ (reference sequence). This CDR3 is 14 amino acids long.

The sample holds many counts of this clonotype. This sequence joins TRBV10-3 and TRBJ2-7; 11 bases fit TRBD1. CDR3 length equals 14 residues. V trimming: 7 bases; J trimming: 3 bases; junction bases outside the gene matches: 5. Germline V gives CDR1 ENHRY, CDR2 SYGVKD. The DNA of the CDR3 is TGTGCCATCAACGGACAGGGGGCTAGCTACGAGCAGTACTTC. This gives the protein CAINGQGASYEQYF.

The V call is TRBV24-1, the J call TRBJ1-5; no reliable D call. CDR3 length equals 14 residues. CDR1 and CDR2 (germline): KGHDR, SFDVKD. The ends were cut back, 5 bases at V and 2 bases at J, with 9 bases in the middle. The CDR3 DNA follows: TGTGCCACCAGTGTGGGCAGCGGCAATCAGCCCCAGCATTTT. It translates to CATSVGSGNQPQHF.

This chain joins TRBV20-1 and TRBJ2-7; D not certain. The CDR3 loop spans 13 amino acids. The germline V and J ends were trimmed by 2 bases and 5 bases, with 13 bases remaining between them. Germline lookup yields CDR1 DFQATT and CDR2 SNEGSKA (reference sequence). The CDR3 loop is CSARTVGADEQYF. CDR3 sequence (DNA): TGCAGTGCTAGAACTGTGGGTGCAGACGAGCAGTACTTC.

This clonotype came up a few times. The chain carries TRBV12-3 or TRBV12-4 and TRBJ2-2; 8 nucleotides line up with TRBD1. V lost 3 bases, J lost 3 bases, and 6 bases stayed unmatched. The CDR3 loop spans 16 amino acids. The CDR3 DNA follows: TGTGCCAGCAGTTTCAGGGGGCGCCCGGACACCGGGGAGCTGTTTTTT. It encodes CASSFRGRPDTGELFF.

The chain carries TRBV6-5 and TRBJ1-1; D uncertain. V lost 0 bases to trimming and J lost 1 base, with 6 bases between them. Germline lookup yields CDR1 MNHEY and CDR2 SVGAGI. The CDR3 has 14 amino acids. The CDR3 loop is CASSYSRRNTEAFF. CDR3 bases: TGTGCCAGCAGTTACTCGAGGAGGAACACTGAAGCTTTCTTT.

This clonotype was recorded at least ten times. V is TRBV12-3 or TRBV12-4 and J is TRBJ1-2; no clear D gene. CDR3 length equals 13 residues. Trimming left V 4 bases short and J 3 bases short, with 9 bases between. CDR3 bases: TGTGCCAGCAGTTCCGGGCTGTACTATGGCTACACCTTC. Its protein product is CASSSGLYYGYTF.

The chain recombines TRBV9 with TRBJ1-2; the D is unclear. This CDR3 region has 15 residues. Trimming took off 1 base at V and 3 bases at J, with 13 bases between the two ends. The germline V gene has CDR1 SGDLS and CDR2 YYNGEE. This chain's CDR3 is CASSVYVGWDYGYTF. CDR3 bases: TGTGCCAGCAGCGTATACGTGGGGTGGGACTATGGCTACACCTTC.

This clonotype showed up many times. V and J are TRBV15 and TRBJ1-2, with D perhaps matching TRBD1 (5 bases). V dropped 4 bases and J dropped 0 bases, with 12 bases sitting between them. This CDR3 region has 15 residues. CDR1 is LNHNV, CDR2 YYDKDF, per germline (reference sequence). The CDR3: CATSINRRANYGYTF. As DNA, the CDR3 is TGTGCCACCAGCATTAACAGGAGAGCTAACTATGGCTACACCTTC.

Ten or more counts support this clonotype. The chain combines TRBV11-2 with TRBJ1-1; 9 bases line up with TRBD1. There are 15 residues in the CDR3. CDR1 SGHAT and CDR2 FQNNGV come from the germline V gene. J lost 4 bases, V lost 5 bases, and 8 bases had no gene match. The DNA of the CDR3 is TGTGCCAGCAGCACCCACAGGGGGCGAGGCACTGAAGCTTTCTTT. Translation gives CASSTHRGRGTEAFF.

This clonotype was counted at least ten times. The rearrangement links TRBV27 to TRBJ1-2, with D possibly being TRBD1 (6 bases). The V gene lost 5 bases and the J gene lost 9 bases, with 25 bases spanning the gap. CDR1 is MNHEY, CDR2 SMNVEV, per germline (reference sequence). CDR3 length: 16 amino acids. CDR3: CASSPSDWTAPARYTF. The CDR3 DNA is TGTGCCAGCAGTCCAAGCGACTGGACAGCACCGGCTCGCTACACCTTC.

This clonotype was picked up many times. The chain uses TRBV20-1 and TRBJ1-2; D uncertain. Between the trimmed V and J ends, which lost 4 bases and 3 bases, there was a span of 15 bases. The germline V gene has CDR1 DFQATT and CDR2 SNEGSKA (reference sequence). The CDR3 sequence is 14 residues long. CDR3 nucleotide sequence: TGCAGTGCTACGCGCCCCACTATGGACTATGGCTACACCTTC. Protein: CSATRPTMDYGYTF.

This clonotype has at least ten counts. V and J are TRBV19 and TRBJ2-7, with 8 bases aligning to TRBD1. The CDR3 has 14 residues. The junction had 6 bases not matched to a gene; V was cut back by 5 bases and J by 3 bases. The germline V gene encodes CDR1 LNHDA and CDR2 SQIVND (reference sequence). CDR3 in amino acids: CASSFGTGYYEQYF. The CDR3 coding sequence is TGTGCCAGTAGTTTTGGGACAGGTTACTACGAGCAGTACTTC. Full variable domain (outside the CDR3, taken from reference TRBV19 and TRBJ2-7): DGGITQSPKYLFRKEGQNVTLSCEQNLNHDAMYWYRQDPGQGLRLIYYSQIVNDFQKGDIAEGYSVSREKKESFPLTVTSAQKNPTAFYLCASSFGTGYYEQYFGPGTRLTVT.

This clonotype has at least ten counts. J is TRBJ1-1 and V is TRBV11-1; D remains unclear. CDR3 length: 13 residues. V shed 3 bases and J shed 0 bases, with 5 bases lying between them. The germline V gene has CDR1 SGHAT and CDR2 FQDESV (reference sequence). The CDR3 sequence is CASSFQLNTEAFF. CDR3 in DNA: TGTGCCAGCAGCTTTCAGCTGAACACTGAAGCTTTCTTT.

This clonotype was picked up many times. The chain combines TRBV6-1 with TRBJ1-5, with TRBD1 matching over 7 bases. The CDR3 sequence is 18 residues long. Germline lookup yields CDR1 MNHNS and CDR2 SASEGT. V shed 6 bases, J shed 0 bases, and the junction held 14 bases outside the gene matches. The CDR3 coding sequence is TGTGCCAGCAGAAAATTTACCGGGACAGCTTATAGCAATCAGCCCCAGCATTTT. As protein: CASRKFTGTAYSNQPQHF.